Following are 24 T cell receptor beta chains from one sample sequenced in a study of beta chain features in type 1 diabetes. Isolated RNA was reverse transcribed in full, so expressed TCRB transcripts were sequenced. Libraries were prepared by immunoSEQ multiplex PCR; TCRdb keeps only in-frame clonotypes and omits some of them. The sample has roughly 400,000 clones, approximately 14% seen once. Material for sequencing was naive CD4+ T cells from blood. The receptors stem from a young man in good health.

This clone turned up a few times. This sequence joins TRBV7-9 and TRBJ1-5, with a possible D match to TRBD1 (5 bases). In germline, CDR1 is SEHNR, CDR2 FQNEAQ (reference sequence). CDR3 size: 14 residues. Deletions cut 10 bases from V and 0 bases from J, with 13 bases between. The CDR3 bases are TGTGCCACCGGGACCTCCAATAGCAATCAGCCCCAGCATTTT. Translating it yields CATGTSNSNQPQHF.

This clone was counted a few times. The chain is built from TRBV14 and TRBJ2-5, with 12 bases that match TRBD2. The CDR3 loop spans 16 amino acids. V trimming: 1 base; J trimming: 5 bases; junction bases outside the gene matches: 5. Germline loops: CDR1 SGHDN, CDR2 FVKESK. The CDR3 DNA sequence: TGTGCCAGCAGCCAAGGACTAGCGGGAGCTTCCGAGACCCAGTACTTC. Translating it yields CASSQGLAGASETQYF.

The V call is TRBV30, the J call TRBJ1-3, with D tentatively TRBD1 (6 bases). Germline CDR1 GTSNPN, CDR2 SVGIG (reference sequence). The CDR3 runs to 14 residues. Trimming took off 0 bases at V and 2 bases at J, with 8 bases between the two ends. The CDR3 reads CAWSVGTTGNTIYF. The CDR3 DNA reads as TGTGCCTGGAGTGTAGGGACAACTGGAAACACCATATATTTT.

This clone was observed a few times. V is TRBV7-9 and J is TRBJ2-1; D is uncertain. Trimming cost V 5 bases and J 7 bases, with 6 bases left between them. Germline V gene lookup returns CDR1 SEHNR and CDR2 FQNEAQ (reference sequence). This CDR3 has 11 amino acids. The CDR3 loop reads CASSPDNEQFF. CDR3 coding DNA: TGTGCCAGCAGCCCAGATAATGAGCAGTTCTTC.

V and J are TRBV10-1 and TRBJ2-3; D uncertain. The CDR3 consists of 16 residues. CDR1 and CDR2 from the germline V gene are WNHNN and SYGVQD (reference sequence). V was clipped by 3 bases and J by 2 bases, with 15 bases between them. CDR3 in amino acids: CASSDSPGINTDTQYF. Here the CDR3 DNA reads TGCGCCAGCAGTGACTCCCCTGGGATTAACACAGATACGCAGTATTTT.

This clone has a handful of counts. The rearrangement links TRBV6-1 to TRBJ2-3, with D unclear. The germline V gene has CDR1 MNHNS and CDR2 SASEGT. The CDR3 sequence is 15 residues long. V dropped 1 base and J dropped 3 bases, with 11 bases sitting between them. This CDR3 is CASSEGVGVTDTQYF. Written as DNA, the CDR3 is TGTGCCAGCAGTGAAGGGGTTGGGGTAACAGATACGCAGTATTTT.

This clone was found a few times. The rearrangement joins TRBV5-1 to TRBJ2-5; D call uncertain. This CDR3 has 13 amino acids. CDR1 and CDR2 from the germline V gene are SGHRS and YFSETQ. V lost 5 bases and J 2 bases, leaving 10 bases between the germline ends. This CDR3 reads CASRIGPQETQYF. DNA for the CDR3: TGCGCCAGCAGGATCGGGCCTCAAGAGACCCAGTACTTC.

V is TRBV11-2 and J is TRBJ2-7; D may be TRBD1 (5 bases). Germline CDR1 and CDR2: SGHAT and FQNNGV. Trimming removed 5 bases at V and 6 bases at J, with 11 bases between. This CDR3 spans 12 amino acids. The CDR3 is CASSPTEGEQYF. CDR3 DNA sequence: TGTGCCAGCAGCCCGACAGAAGGCGAGCAGTACTTC.

The genes are TRBV4-1 and TRBJ1-6; TRBD1 matches 8 bases. Per germline, CDR1 MGHRA and CDR2 YSYEKL. The junction had 10 bases not matched to a gene; V was cut back by 3 bases and J by 9 bases. The CDR3 spans 16 residues. The CDR3 region has the DNA TGCGCCAGCAGCCATCCAGGGGGCCTAGAGAGTTCACCCCTCCACTTT. It specifies CASSHPGGLESSPLHF.

V is TRBV7-9 and J is TRBJ1-3; D may be TRBD1 (5 bases). There are 15 residues in the CDR3. Trimming removed 4 bases from V and 0 bases from J, with 10 bases in between. Germline values: CDR1 SEHNR, CDR2 FQNEAQ (reference sequence). The CDR3 sequence is CASSSMGVSGNTIYF. In DNA form, the CDR3 reads TGTGCCAGCAGCTCTATGGGGGTCTCTGGAAACACCATATATTTT.

This clone was observed a few times. This sequence joins TRBV4-3 and TRBJ2-5; D is possibly TRBD1 (5 bases). There are 16 residues in the CDR3. Trimming took 0 bases from V and 13 from J, leaving 24 bases between them. Germline lookup yields CDR1 LGHNA and CDR2 YSLEER. CDR3 protein: CASSQDLGAAAIRMYF. The DNA for the CDR3 is TGCGCCAGCAGCCAAGATTTAGGGGCGGCCGCGATCCGCATGTACTTC.

CDR3 DNA: TGTGCCAGCAGCTTCGTCAGTGGCACCGGGGAGCTGTTTTTT. It specifies CASSFVSGTGELFF. This chain joins TRBV7-6 and TRBJ2-2; D gene uncertain. The germline gives CDR1 SGHVS, CDR2 FNYEAQ. V was clipped by 3 bases and J by 4 bases, with 9 bases between them. The CDR3 length is 14 residues.

This clone has a single count. The J gene is TRBJ2-5, the V gene TRBV5-1, with TRBD2 matching over 13 bases. The CDR3 has 17 residues. Trimming cost V 4 bases and J 0 bases; bases outside gene matches: 6. Looked up from germline, CDR1 is SGHRS and CDR2 is YFSETQ. CDR3 nucleotide sequence: TGCGCCAGCAGCACCGGGACTAGCGGGAAGTACCAAGAGACCCAGTACTTC. Residues: CASSTGTSGKYQETQYF.

V usage is TRBV30 and J usage is TRBJ2-3; no clear D. V was shortened by 8 bases and J by 10 bases, with 7 bases between the two germline ends. The CDR3 length is 8 residues. Germline V gives CDR1 GTSNPN, CDR2 SVGIG (reference sequence). CDR3 sequence reads: CALSSQYF. As DNA, the CDR3 is TGTGCCCTTAGTTCGCAGTATTTT.

The gene calls are TRBV11-3 and TRBJ2-3, with D unclear. CDR1 and CDR2 from the germline V gene are SGHNT and YENEEA. Trimming left V 2 bases short and J 0 bases short, with 3 bases between. This CDR3 is 13 amino acids long. CDR3: CASSLPSTDTQYF. The DNA for the CDR3 is TGTGCCAGCAGCTTACCTAGCACAGATACGCAGTATTTT.

This chain uses TRBV29-1 with TRBJ2-5, with D tentatively TRBD1 or TRBD2 (6 bases each). The length of the CDR3 is 13 residues. Per the germline V gene, CDR1 is SQVTM and CDR2 is ANQGSEA. V gave up 8 bases and J gave up 4 bases, with 17 bases separating them. CDR3 loop: CSTARGARETQYF. CDR3 in DNA: TGCAGCACCGCGAGGGGGGCTAGAGAGACCCAGTACTTC.

With respect to this clone: This specimen includes other DNA sequences encoding the same CDR3. The V call is TRBV7-2, the J call TRBJ2-1; tentative D call: TRBD2 (5 bases). Germline V gene lookup returns CDR1 SGHTA and CDR2 FQGNSA. The CDR3 spans 13 residues. Trimming removed 5 bases from V and 1 base from J, with 6 bases in between. The DNA for the CDR3 is TGTGCCAGCAGCCGGGGTTCCTACAATGAGCAGTTCTTC. Amino acid sequence: CASSRGSYNEQFF. Based on the CDR3 plus reference TRBV7-2 and TRBJ2-1, the full variable domain is GAGVSQSPSNKVTEKGKDVELRCDPISGHTALYWYRQSLGQGLEFLIYFQGNSAPDKSGLPSDRFSAERTGGSVSTLTIQRTQQEDSAVYLCASSRGSYNEQFFGPGTRLTVL.

The chain joins TRBV15 to TRBJ1-1; D is unresolved. The CDR3 loop spans 14 amino acids. Per germline, CDR1 LNHNV and CDR2 YYDKDF (reference sequence). The V end was cut by 0 bases, the J end by 6 bases, with 11 bases between. The CDR3 region is CATSRDLSGSEAFF. CDR3 in DNA: TGTGCCACCAGCAGAGATTTGTCGGGCTCTGAAGCTTTCTTT.

This clone turned up a few times. The gene calls are TRBV18 and TRBJ2-1; no clear D. The V gene's germline CDR1 is KGHSH and CDR2 LQKENI. The CDR3 has 12 amino acids. Trimming shortened V by 6 bases and J by 6 bases, and 9 bases separated the two germline ends. CDR3 residues: CASSPRLNEQFF. CDR3 sequence (DNA): TGTGCCAGCTCTCCCAGACTCAATGAGCAGTTCTTC.

This chain joins TRBV30 and TRBJ2-5, with a possible D match to TRBD2 (7 bases). CDR1 is GTSNPN and CDR2 is SVGIG in the germline V gene (reference sequence). Trimming left V 2 bases short and J 5 bases short, with 12 bases between. The CDR3 length is 13 residues. The CDR3 here is CAWSKGGRETQYF. The CDR3 DNA follows: TGTGCCTGGAGTAAGGGGGGGAGGGAGACCCAGTACTTC. The variable domain in full, completed from reference TRBV30 and TRBJ2-5, reads SQTIHQWPATLVQPVGSPLSLECTVEGTSNPNLYWYRQAAGRGLQLLFYSVGIGQISSEVPQNLSASRPQDRQFILSSKKLLLSDSGFYLCAWSKGGRETQYFGPGTRLLVL.

This clone was seen a few times. The rearrangement links TRBV28 to TRBJ2-7; 9 bases map to TRBD2. Unmatched junction bases numbered 8, after V lost 6 bases and J lost 2 bases. CDR1 is MDHEN and CDR2 is SYDVKM in the germline V gene. This CDR3 is built from 15 residues. The CDR3 bases are TGTGCCAGCAGCACCTTAGCGGGAGATCCCTACGAGCAGTACTTC. Amino acids: CASSTLAGDPYEQYF.

The chain employs TRBV29-1 and TRBJ2-1; the D gene is possibly TRBD1 (7 bases). Germline V gene lookup returns CDR1 SQVTM and CDR2 ANQGSEA. The ends were cut back, 6 bases at V and 8 bases at J, with 20 bases in the middle. CDR3 size: 14 residues. CDR3 in DNA: TGCAGCGTCCGACAGGGACTTCAGTTGGATGAGCAGTTCTTC. This codes for CSVRQGLQLDEQFF.

This clone came up a few times. The chain recombines TRBV2 with TRBJ2-7; 8 bases match TRBD1. The germline gives CDR1 SNHLY, CDR2 FYNNEI. J was trimmed by 0 bases and V by 3 bases; bases with no gene match: 7. This CDR3 is 16 amino acids long. The CDR3 region is CASSDLDRVLSYEQYV. The CDR3 bases are TGTGCCAGCAGTGATTTGGACAGGGTACTCTCCTACGAGCAGTACGTC.

This clone has just a few counts. The chain has TRBV9 and TRBJ2-3, with unresolved D. Germline CDR1 SGDLS, CDR2 YYNGEE. The CDR3 loop spans 15 amino acids. Deletions cut 4 bases from V and 1 base from J, with 13 bases between. CDR3: CASSLPGGGTDTQYF. CDR3 sequence (DNA): TGTGCCAGCAGCCTCCCAGGTGGGGGCACAGATACGCAGTATTTT.